These 23 T cell receptor beta chains share one sample of origin, sequenced in a study of CD8+ T cells in alopecia areata. Reverse transcribed after extraction, RNA yielded cDNA as the sequencing template. Only in-frame clones appear in the TCRdb table, and some are missing; sequencing was by immunoSEQ multiplex PCR. The sample shows some 20,000 clones, about 70% of them seen only once. As part of sample collection, lesional scalp punch biopsies and peripheral blood were taken from alopecia areata patients. This sample comprised skin, obtained at week 0. The source is a human donor with alopecia areata.

This chain links TRBV4-1 with TRBJ1-2, with TRBD1 as a possible D gene (6 bases). Per the germline V gene, CDR1 is MGHRA and CDR2 is YSYEKL. Trimming removed 2 bases from V and 6 bases from J, with 19 bases in between. This CDR3 comprises 16 residues. The CDR3 here is CASSQPRRGLRDGYTF. DNA of the CDR3: TGCGCCAGCAGCCAACCCAGGCGGGGGCTCCGGGATGGCTACACCTTC.

The chain employs TRBV9 and TRBJ1-6; 8 bases line up with TRBD1. This CDR3 spans 17 amino acids. V was clipped by 3 bases and J by 6 bases; unmatched bases: 11. Germline V lookup: CDR1 SGDLS, CDR2 YYNGEE. DNA of the CDR3: TGTGCCAGCAGCGCACAACCGACAGGGGAGAGTAATTCACCCCTCCACTTT. It codes for CASSAQPTGESNSPLHF.

This clone has more than one count but fewer than ten. The chain joins TRBV5-5 to TRBJ2-5; D is ambiguous. The V end was cut by 4 bases, the J end by 5 bases, with 9 bases between. Germline assignment: CDR1 SGHKS and CDR2 YYEKEE (reference sequence). The length of the CDR3 is 12 residues. CDR3 in amino acids: CASSQDRETQYF. In nucleotides, the CDR3 is TGTGCCAGCAGCCAGGACCGGGAGACCCAGTACTTC.

This sequence joins TRBV9 and TRBJ1-1; D unresolved. The V gene lost 3 bases and the J gene lost 1 base, with 13 bases spanning the gap. CDR3 length: 15 residues. CDR1 is SGDLS, CDR2 YYNGEE, per germline. For the CDR3, the DNA is TGTGCCAGCAGCGACGATCGGACGACGAACACTGAAGCTTTCTTT. Protein: CASSDDRTTNTEAFF.

The gene calls are TRBV7-9 and TRBJ2-7; 7 bases fit TRBD1. Germline assignment: CDR1 SEHNR and CDR2 FQNEAQ (reference sequence). This CDR3 region has 15 residues. V lost 3 bases, J lost 8 bases, and 13 bases stayed unmatched. CDR3 sequence: CASSFGNPGTEKQYF. The CDR3 DNA follows: TGTGCCAGCAGCTTCGGAAATCCCGGGACAGAAAAGCAGTACTTC.

This clone has just a few counts. The chain carries TRBV7-9 and TRBJ2-5; no clear D gene. CDR3 size: 13 residues. Germline lookup yields CDR1 SEHNR and CDR2 FQNEAQ (reference sequence). The ends were cut back, 5 bases at V and 9 bases at J, with 16 bases in the middle. The CDR3 loop is CASSLPTSVAQYF. In DNA, the CDR3 is TGTGCCAGCAGCCTCCCAACGTCAGTGGCCCAGTACTTC.

The chain carries TRBV18 and TRBJ2-7, with D possibly TRBD1 on 6 matching bases. V was cut by 4 bases and J by 5 bases, with 18 bases left in between. Per germline, CDR1 KGHSH and CDR2 LQKENI. The CDR3 consists of 15 residues. CDR3 bases: TGTGCCAGCTCACTACCGGGACAAGGTATCCACGAGCAGTACTTC. Protein: CASSLPGQGIHEQYF.

V and J are TRBV4-2 and TRBJ2-1, with 8 bases fitting TRBD2. This CDR3 spans 20 amino acids. Germline loops: CDR1 LGHNA, CDR2 YNFKEQ. V shed 3 bases, J shed 0 bases, and the junction held 16 bases outside the gene matches. The CDR3 DNA follows: TGTGCCAGCAGCCAGGTAGGATCAGGGAATCGGGGGGGCTCCTACAATGAGCAGTTCTTC. Its protein product is CASSQVGSGNRGGSYNEQFF.

This clone was detected only a few times. The genes are TRBV5-1 and TRBJ2-3; TRBD2 agrees at 12 bases. The CDR3 is 17 amino acids. Germline V gene lookup returns CDR1 SGHRS and CDR2 YFSETQ. V lost 4 bases, J lost 1 base, and 7 bases stayed unmatched. CDR3 loop: CASSPSRTSGGTDTQYF. DNA of the CDR3: TGCGCCAGCAGCCCTTCAAGGACTAGCGGGGGCACAGATACGCAGTATTTT.

The chain has TRBV27 and TRBJ1-6; possible D gene TRBD1, 6 bases. The CDR3 runs to 15 residues. Trimming removed 6 bases at V and 6 bases at J, with 15 bases between. Per germline, CDR1 MNHEY and CDR2 SMNVEV (reference sequence). As DNA, the CDR3 is TGTGCCAGCAGCTTCCTGGGACAAATTAATTCACCCCTCCACTTT. This codes for CASSFLGQINSPLHF.

The CDR3 reads CASSQGTGGSDTQYF. As DNA, the CDR3 is TGCGCCAGCAGCCAAGGCACAGGCGGCTCAGATACGCAGTATTTT. The rearrangement links TRBV4-1 to TRBJ2-3; a possible D gene is TRBD1 (5 bases). The CDR3 consists of 15 residues. Germline V gives CDR1 MGHRA, CDR2 YSYEKL. V lost 1 base and J 4 bases, leaving 12 bases between the germline ends.

This chain uses TRBV4-2 with TRBJ2-6; 10 nucleotides line up with TRBD1. Germline V gene lookup returns CDR1 LGHNA and CDR2 YNFKEQ. The junction had 4 bases not matched to a gene; V was cut back by 4 bases and J by 1 base. The CDR3 consists of 17 residues. Written as DNA, the CDR3 is TGTGCCAGCAGCCGTGGACAGGGGGAGTCTGGGGCCAACGTCCTGACTTTC. Its protein product is CASSRGQGESGANVLTF.

This sequence joins TRBV2 and TRBJ2-7; D is ambiguous. Per germline, CDR1 SNHLY and CDR2 FYNNEI. With 8 bases removed from V and 1 base from J, the gap between germline ends came to 9 bases. The CDR3 extends over 12 amino acids. The CDR3 reads CASGVLSYEQYF. DNA of the CDR3: TGTGCCAGCGGGGTGTTATCCTACGAGCAGTACTTC. Based on the CDR3 plus reference TRBV2 and TRBJ2-7, the full variable domain is EPEVTQTPSHQVTQMGQEVILRCVPISNHLYFYWYRQILGQKVEFLVSFYNNEISEKSEIFDDQFSVERPDGSNFTLKIRSTKLEDSAMYFCASGVLSYEQYFGPGTRLTVT.

The J gene is TRBJ2-3, the V gene TRBV5-1; no clear D. This CDR3 has 15 residues. V was trimmed by 10 bases and J by 2 bases, leaving 20 bases between them. Germline loops: CDR1 SGHRS, CDR2 YFSETQ. The CDR3 DNA follows: TGCGCCGGAGCCGAGACAAACCGTATCACAGATACGCAGTATTTT. It encodes CAGAETNRITDTQYF. Drawing the rest from reference TRBV5-1 and TRBJ2-3, the complete variable domain is KAGVTQTPRYLIKTRGQQVTLSCSPISGHRSVSWYQQTPGQGLQFLFEYFSETQRNKGNFPGRFSGRQFSNSRSEMNVSTLELGDSALYLCAGAETNRITDTQYFGPGTRLTVL.

The V gene is TRBV7-9, the J gene TRBJ1-1, with D unclear. The CDR3 has 13 amino acids. The germline CDR1 and CDR2 sequences are SEHNR and FQNEAQ (reference sequence). The V end lost 3 bases, the J end lost 10 bases, and 15 bases lay between the germline ends. CDR3 DNA: TGTGCCAGCAGCTTCGGTAGTCCGAACGGAGCTTTCTTT. Translated: CASSFGSPNGAFF.

This chain uses TRBV4-3 with TRBJ1-1, with TRBD1 matching 7 bases. With V trimmed by 3 bases and J by 1 base, 2 bases remained unmatched. The CDR3 loop spans 14 amino acids. Germline CDR1 reads LGHNA; CDR2 reads YSLEER. This CDR3 reads CASSHNRGNTEAFF. The CDR3 DNA reads TGCGCCAGCAGCCATAACAGGGGGAACACTGAAGCTTTCTTT.

The chain is built from TRBV2 and TRBJ2-2; 10 nucleotides line up with TRBD2. CDR1 and CDR2 from the germline V gene are SNHLY and FYNNEI. The CDR3 totals 15 residues. Trimming removed 9 bases from V and 0 bases from J; junction bases left unmatched: 4. CDR3 region: CASLAGGTNTGELFF. Here the CDR3 DNA reads TGTGCCAGTTTAGCGGGGGGAACGAACACCGGGGAGCTGTTTTTT.

This clone is deemed medium-sized. The genes are TRBV6-6 and TRBJ2-1, with TRBD2 as a possible D gene (6 bases). V shed 9 bases and J shed 5 bases, with 23 bases lying between them. The CDR3 sequence is 16 residues long. The germline gives CDR1 MNHNY, CDR2 SVGAGI (reference sequence). CDR3 sequence: CASTGPGLLSHNEQFF. The DNA for the CDR3 is TGTGCCAGTACGGGGCCGGGACTTCTCTCACACAATGAGCAGTTCTTC.

The gene calls are TRBV25-1 and TRBJ1-6, with D possibly matching TRBD1 (6 bases). This CDR3 is built from 15 residues. V gave up 3 bases and J gave up 7 bases, with 13 bases separating them. Germline lookup yields CDR1 MGHDK and CDR2 SYGVNS. The CDR3 region is CASSDWDTKNSPLHF. CDR3 bases: TGTGCCAGCAGTGATTGGGACACTAAGAATTCACCCCTCCACTTT.

A few counts support this clone. V is TRBV14 and J is TRBJ1-6; TRBD1 is a possible D gene (5 bases). CDR1 is SGHDN, CDR2 FVKESK, per germline. The CDR3 covers 13 residues. Trimming cost V 3 bases and J 10 bases, with 10 bases left between them. Here the CDR3 reads CASSQAGRSPLHF. The CDR3 DNA is TGTGCCAGCAGCCAGGCAGGGAGATCACCCCTCCACTTT.

This chain links TRBV11-1 with TRBJ2-1; 8 bases line up with TRBD2. V shed 4 bases, J shed 4 bases, and the junction held 6 bases outside the gene matches. This CDR3 is built from 15 residues. Germline CDR1 is SGHAT and CDR2 is FQDESV (reference sequence). CDR3 residues: CASSSPERGYNEQFF. The DNA for the CDR3 is TGTGCCAGCAGCTCACCGGAGCGGGGGTACAATGAGCAGTTCTTC.

This clone was picked up a small number of times. The J gene is TRBJ2-5, the V gene TRBV10-3; D might be TRBD1 (5 bases). The germline CDR1 and CDR2 sequences are ENHRY and SYGVKD. Trimming removed 6 bases from V and 4 bases from J, with 15 bases in between. This CDR3 is built from 14 residues. The CDR3 nucleotides are TGTGCCATCAGGGAAACAGGTTATGGAGAGACCCAGTACTTC. This codes for CAIRETGYGETQYF.

This chain connects TRBV9 to TRBJ2-5, with TRBD2 as a possible D gene (6 bases). Germline V gene sequence: CDR1 SGDLS, CDR2 YYNGEE. This CDR3 comprises 14 residues. Trimming stripped 3 bases from V and 2 bases from J, with 11 bases between. This chain's CDR3 is CASSGGGAQETQYF. The DNA of the CDR3 is TGTGCCAGCAGCGGAGGAGGGGCTCAAGAGACCCAGTACTTC. The whole variable domain, remainder taken from reference TRBV9 and TRBJ2-5, is DSGVTQTPKHLITATGQRVTLRCSPRSGDLSVYWYQQSLDQGLQFLIQYYNGEERAKGNILERFSAQQFPDLHSELNLSSLELGDSALYFCASSGGGAQETQYFGPGTRLLVL.